This entry is about one T cell receptor (beta chain). The antigen is unknown. The data derive from a study of cytomegalovirus exposure and HLA in healthy donors. Primers: 60 Vbeta forward and 13 Jbeta reverse. Using immunoSEQ multiplex PCR, the repertoire was profiled, and TCRdb retains in-frame clones only, with some absent. The table has tens of thousands of clones, approximately 84% seen once; the top ten hold around 5.6%. Overall study findings and caveats: A link between a missense DCLRE1C variant and TCR beta V- and J-gene trimming emerged from a later analysis.

Trimming cost V 0 bases and J 0 bases, with 5 bases left between them. The germline V gene has CDR1 LNHNV and CDR2 YYDKDF (reference sequence). The CDR3 spans 15 residues. Sequencing was performed on PBMCs. The sequence derives from a woman under 30 in good health and CMV-seropositive. This chain connects TRBV15 to TRBJ2-2; D unclear. CDR3 coding DNA: TGTGCCACCAGCAGAGATCTAACGAACACCGGGGAGCTGTTTTTT. It encodes CATSRDLTNTGELFF.